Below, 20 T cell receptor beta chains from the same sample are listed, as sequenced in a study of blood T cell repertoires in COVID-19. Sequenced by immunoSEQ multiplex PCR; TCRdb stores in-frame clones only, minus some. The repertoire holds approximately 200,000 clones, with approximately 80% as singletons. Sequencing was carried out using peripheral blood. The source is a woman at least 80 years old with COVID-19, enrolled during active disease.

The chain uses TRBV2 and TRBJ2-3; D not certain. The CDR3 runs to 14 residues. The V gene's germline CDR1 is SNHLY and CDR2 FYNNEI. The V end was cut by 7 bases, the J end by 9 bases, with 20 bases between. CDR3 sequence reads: CASKLSGPASTQYF. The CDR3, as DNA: TGTGCCAGCAAACTCTCGGGTCCAGCCAGCACGCAGTATTTT.

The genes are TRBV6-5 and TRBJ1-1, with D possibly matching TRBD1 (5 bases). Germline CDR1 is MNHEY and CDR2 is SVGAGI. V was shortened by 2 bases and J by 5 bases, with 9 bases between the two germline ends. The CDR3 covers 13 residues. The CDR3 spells CASSYNGGTEAFF. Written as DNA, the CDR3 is TGTGCCAGCAGTTACAATGGGGGGACTGAAGCTTTCTTT.

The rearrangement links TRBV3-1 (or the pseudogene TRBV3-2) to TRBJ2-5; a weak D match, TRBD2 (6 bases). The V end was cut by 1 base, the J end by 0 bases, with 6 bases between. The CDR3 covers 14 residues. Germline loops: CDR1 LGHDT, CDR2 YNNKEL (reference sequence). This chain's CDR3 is CASSQAGDQETQYF. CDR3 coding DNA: TGTGCCAGCAGCCAAGCGGGGGACCAAGAGACCCAGTACTTC.

In DNA, the CDR3 is TGTGCCAGCAGTAGGCTAGCGGGAGGAGGGGAGACCCAGTACTTC. It codes for CASSRLAGGGETQYF. V and J are TRBV2 and TRBJ2-5; TRBD2 agrees at 11 bases. The CDR3 runs to 15 residues. Germline values: CDR1 SNHLY, CDR2 FYNNEI. V shed 5 bases, J shed 5 bases, and the junction held 7 bases outside the gene matches. The whole variable domain, filled in from reference TRBV2 and TRBJ2-5, reads EPEVTQTPSHQVTQMGQEVILRCVPISNHLYFYWYRQILGQKVEFLVSFYNNEISEKSEIFDDQFSVERPDGSNFTLKIRSTKLEDSAMYFCASSRLAGGGETQYFGPGTRLLVL.

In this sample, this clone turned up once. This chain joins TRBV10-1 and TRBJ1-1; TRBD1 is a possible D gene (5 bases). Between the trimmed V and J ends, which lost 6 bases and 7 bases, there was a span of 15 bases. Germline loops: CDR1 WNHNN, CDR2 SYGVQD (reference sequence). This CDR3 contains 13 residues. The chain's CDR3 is CASSRRGDGEAFF. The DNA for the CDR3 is TGCGCCAGCAGCCGTCGGGGGGACGGTGAAGCTTTCTTT.

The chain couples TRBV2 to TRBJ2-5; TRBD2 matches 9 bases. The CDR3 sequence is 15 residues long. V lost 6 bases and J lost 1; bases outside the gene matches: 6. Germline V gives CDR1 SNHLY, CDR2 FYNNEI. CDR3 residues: CASRAGTSPQETQYF. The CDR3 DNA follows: TGTGCCAGCAGAGCCGGGACTAGCCCCCAAGAGACCCAGTACTTC.

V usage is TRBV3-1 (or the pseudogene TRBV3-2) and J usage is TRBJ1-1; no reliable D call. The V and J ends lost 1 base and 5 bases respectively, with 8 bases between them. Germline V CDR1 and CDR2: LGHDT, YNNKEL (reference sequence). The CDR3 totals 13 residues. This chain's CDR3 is CASSQARRTEAFF. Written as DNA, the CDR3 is TGTGCCAGCAGCCAAGCGAGGCGGACTGAAGCTTTCTTT.

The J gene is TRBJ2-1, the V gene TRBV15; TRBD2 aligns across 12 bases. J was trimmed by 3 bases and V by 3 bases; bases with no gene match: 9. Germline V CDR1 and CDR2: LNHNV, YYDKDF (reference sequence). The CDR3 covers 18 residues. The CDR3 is CATSSRSPGLAGYNEQFF. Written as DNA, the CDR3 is TGTGCCACCAGCAGTCGGTCCCCGGGACTAGCGGGCTACAATGAGCAGTTCTTC.

The CDR3 nucleotides read TGCGCCAGCAGAGACCCAGGTGAATACGAGCAGTACTTC. It translates to CASRDPGEYEQYF. This sequence joins TRBV5-1 and TRBJ2-7, with D unresolved. V lost 5 bases and J 4 bases, leaving 13 bases between the germline ends. CDR3 size: 13 residues. CDR1 and CDR2 (germline): SGHRS, YFSETQ.

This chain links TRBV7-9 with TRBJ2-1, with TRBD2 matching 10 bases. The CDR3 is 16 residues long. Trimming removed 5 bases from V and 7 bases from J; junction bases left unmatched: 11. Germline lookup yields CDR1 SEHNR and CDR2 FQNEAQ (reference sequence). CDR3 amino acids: CASSPPAGGPRNEQFF. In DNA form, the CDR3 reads TGTGCCAGCAGCCCACCAGCGGGGGGGCCTCGGAATGAGCAGTTCTTC. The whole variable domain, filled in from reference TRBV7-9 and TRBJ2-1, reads DTGVSQNPRHKITKRGQNVTFRCDPISEHNRLYWYRQTLGQGPEFLTYFQNEAQLEKSRLLSDRFSAERPKGSFSTLEIQRTEQGDSAMYLCASSPPAGGPRNEQFFGPGTRLTVL.

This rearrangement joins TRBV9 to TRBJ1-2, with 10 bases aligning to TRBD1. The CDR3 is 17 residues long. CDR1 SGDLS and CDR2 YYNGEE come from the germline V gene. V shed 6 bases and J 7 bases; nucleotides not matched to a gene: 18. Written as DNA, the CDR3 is TGTGCCAGCACCCCGGGATCCCCGGGACAGGGGATGAGTGGCTACACCTTC. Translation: CASTPGSPGQGMSGYTF.

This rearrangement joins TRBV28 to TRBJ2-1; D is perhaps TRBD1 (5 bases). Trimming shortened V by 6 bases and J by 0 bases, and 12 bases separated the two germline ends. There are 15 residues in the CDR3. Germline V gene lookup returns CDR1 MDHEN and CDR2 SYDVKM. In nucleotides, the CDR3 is TGTGCCAGCAGATCAGGGCCGAACTCCTACAATGAGCAGTTCTTC. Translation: CASRSGPNSYNEQFF. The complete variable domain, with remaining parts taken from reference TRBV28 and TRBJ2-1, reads DVKVTQSSRYLVKRTGEKVFLECVQDMDHENMFWYRQDPGLGLRLIYFSYDVKMKEKGDIPEGYSVSREKKERFSLILESASTNQTSMYLCASRSGPNSYNEQFFGPGTRLTVL.

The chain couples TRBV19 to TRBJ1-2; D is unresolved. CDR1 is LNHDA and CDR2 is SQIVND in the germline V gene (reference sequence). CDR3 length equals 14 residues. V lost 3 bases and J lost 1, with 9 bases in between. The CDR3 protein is CASSIIPGNYGYTF. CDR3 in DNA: TGTGCCAGTAGTATTATTCCGGGTAACTATGGCTACACCTTC.

The DNA of the CDR3 is TGTGCCAGCAGCCTTCTTGACGAGCAGTACTTC. Protein product: CASSLLDEQYF. The chain uses TRBV3-1 (or the pseudogene TRBV3-2) and TRBJ2-7; D remains unclear. The CDR3 sequence is 11 residues long. In germline, CDR1 is LGHDT, CDR2 YNNKEL (reference sequence). The V gene lost 4 bases and the J gene lost 5 bases, with 6 bases spanning the gap.

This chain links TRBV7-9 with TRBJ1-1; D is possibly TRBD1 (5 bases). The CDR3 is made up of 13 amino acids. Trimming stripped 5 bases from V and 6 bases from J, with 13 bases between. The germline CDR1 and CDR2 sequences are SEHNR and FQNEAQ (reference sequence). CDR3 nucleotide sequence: TGTGCCAGCAGCGTCGGGACTTCTTCTGAAGCTTTCTTT. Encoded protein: CASSVGTSSEAFF.

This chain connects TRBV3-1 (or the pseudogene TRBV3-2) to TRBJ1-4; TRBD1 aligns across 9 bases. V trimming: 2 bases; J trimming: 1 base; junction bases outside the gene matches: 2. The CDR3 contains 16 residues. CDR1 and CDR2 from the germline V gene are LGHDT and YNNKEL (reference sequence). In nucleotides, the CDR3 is TGTGCCAGCAGCCAAAACAGGGGGCGAACTAATGAAAAACTGTTTTTT. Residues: CASSQNRGRTNEKLFF.

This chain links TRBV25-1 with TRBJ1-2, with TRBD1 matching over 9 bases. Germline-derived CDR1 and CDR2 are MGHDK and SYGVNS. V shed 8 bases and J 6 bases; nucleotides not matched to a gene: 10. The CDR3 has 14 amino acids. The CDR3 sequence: CASSPPGTGHGYTF. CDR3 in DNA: TGTGCCAGCTCTCCCCCCGGGACAGGGCATGGCTACACCTTC.

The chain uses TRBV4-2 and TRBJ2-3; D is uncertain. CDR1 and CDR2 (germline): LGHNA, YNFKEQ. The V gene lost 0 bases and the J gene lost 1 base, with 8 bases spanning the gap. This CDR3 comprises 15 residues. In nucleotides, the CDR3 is TGTGCCAGCAGCCAAGATAGAACCGGCACAGATACGCAGTATTTT. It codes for CASSQDRTGTDTQYF.

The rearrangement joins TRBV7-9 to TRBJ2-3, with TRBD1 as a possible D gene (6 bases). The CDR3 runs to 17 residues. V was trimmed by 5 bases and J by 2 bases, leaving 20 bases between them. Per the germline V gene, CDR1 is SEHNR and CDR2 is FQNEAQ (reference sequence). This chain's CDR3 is CASSPGWLGADTDTQYF. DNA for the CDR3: TGTGCCAGCAGCCCAGGGTGGCTGGGGGCCGACACAGATACGCAGTATTTT.

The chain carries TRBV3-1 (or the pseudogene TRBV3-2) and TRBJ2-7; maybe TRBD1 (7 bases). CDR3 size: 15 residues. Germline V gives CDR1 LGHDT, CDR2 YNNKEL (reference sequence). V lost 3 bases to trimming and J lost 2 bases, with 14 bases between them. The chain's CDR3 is CASSHAQGGPYEQYF. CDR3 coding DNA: TGTGCCAGCAGCCATGCCCAGGGGGGTCCCTACGAGCAGTACTTC.